This T cell receptor beta chain derives from a study of blood T cell repertoires in COVID-19 (dated by TCRdb to about 2020). Concerning the study at large: Samples from collaborators originated in the United States, Italy and Spain and spanned both the acute and convalescent phases of COVID-19. Nearly every sample came with metadata listing a de-identified subject ID, COVID-19 status, age in years and sex. The material from the prospective study consisted of cDNA or gDNA derived from T cells, B-cell-depleted T cells, or PBMCs. Samples were obtained from the ongoing ImmuneRACE study (first 160 participants) and from 1,000 to 1,500 subjects provided by 6 global collaborators. Where available, HLA class I and class II types were taken from metadata supplied by the sample provider and were not determined by assay-based typing. Subjects who had been exposed to COVID-19, were actively infected with it, or had recovered from it provided the deeply sampled blood TCRbeta repertoires that made up the dataset. A freely available public database, intended as a resource for researchers studying the immune response to SARS-CoV-2, is where the repertoires were released.

The CDR3 has 15 amino acids, counting the end cysteine and phenylalanine. Only CDR3 DNA is held: 45 bases, read in frame from base 1. Via the germline V gene (reference sequence), CDR1 is GTSNPN and CDR2 SVGIG. V is cut by 2 bases and J by 5 bases, and the space between the germline ends is 19 bases. The immunoSEQ Assay, a bias-controlled multiplex PCR, was used to amplify TCRbeta CDR3 regions from genomic DNA. On the study's bioinformatics: The number of nucleated cells in each sample was estimated by amplification of reference gene primers within the assay. To quantify the absolute abundance of each unique TCRbeta CDR3 rearrangement, sequence reads were collapsed and filtered. For each sample, productive Simpson clonality was calculated as the square root of Simpson's diversity index across productive rearrangements. Here the immuneACCESS table is served through TCRdb, limited to in-frame sequences with V and J called. Missing clones are a known gap in these copies; in checked studies unresolved V genes cover under half, and the rest lacks a known reason. The DNA gave D and trimming, while V, J and clone size come from that table. The sample has approximately 390,000 clones on record, around 90% of them singletons. Roughly 1.9% of the sample goes to the ten largest clones.

Worth noting for this clone: Its antigen target is currently unknown. Base qualities are not recorded, but no much larger clone differs from it by a single base.

The paper's findings and limits, for the study overall: How much clinical and demographic metadata was included differed by source and by participant, and the metadata was provided uncurated.

In the prospective study, participants were roughly 18 to 95 years old, resided in 24 geographic areas of the United States, and were enrolled through a virtual design. In the prospective study, cohorts were assigned on the basis of participant-reported clinical history obtained from a screening survey and a study questionnaire. Mobile phlebotomists in the prospective study collected whole blood, serum and a nasopharyngeal or oropharyngeal swab from every participant. Over an approximately two-month period, participants in the prospective study had the option of providing additional blood draws and questionnaires. Before DNA extraction, blood samples from the prospective study were shipped at room temperature or frozen.

This sequence was found in a woman aged 40-49 years with acute COVID-19. Sequenced: PBMCs or T cells enriched from blood (not recorded which). The sequence links TRBV30 to TRBJ2-7, and possibly TRBD2, on 6 matching bases. The bases read TGTGCCTGGAGTTGGGGGGTAAACGGTAAAGACGAGCAGTACTTC. It is translated as CAWSWGVNGKDEQYF.